This T cell receptor beta chain stems from a study of blood T cell repertoires in COVID-19. Turning to the study itself: Some COVID-19 samples were acute and others convalescent; all came from the United States, Italy and Spain.

Original processing notes: Amplification of reference gene primers provided the estimated nucleated cell counts. Generated by immunoSEQ multiplex PCR, the TCRdb table keeps only in-frame clones and is missing some. V and J calls and clone size follow that table, whereas D and trimming were derived from the DNA. The table shows a few hundred thousand clones, with approximately 81% occurring only once. CDR1 SGDLS and CDR2 YYNGEE come from the germline V gene. The germline V and J ends were trimmed by 2 bases and 3 bases, with 11 bases remaining between them. CDR3 length: 14 amino acids. Material: peripheral blood. The V call is TRBV9, the J call TRBJ1-2; D gene ambiguous. The origin of this receptor is a woman aged 60-70 years who had recovered from COVID-19. The CDR3 sequence: CASSVGTAHYGYTF. The CDR3 bases are TGTGCCAGCAGCGTGGGCACCGCACACTATGGCTACACCTTC.